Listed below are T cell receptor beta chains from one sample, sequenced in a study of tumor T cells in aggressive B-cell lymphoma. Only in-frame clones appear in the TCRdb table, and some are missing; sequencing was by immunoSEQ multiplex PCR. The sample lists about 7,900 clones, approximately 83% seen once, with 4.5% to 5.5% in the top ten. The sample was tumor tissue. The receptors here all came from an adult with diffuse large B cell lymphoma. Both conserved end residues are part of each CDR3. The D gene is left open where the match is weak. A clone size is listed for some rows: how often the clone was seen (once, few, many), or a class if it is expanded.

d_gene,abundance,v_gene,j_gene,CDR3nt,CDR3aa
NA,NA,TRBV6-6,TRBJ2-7,TGTGCCAGCCATGAGGGCGGGGCCGATCCCAACGAGCAGTACTTC,CASHEGGADPNEQYF
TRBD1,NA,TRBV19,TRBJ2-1,TGTGCCAGTAGGACAGGGAATACAGAGCAGTTCTTC,CASRTGNTEQFF
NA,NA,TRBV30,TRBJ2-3,TGTGCCTGGATGGAGGCTAGAAGCACAGATACGCAGTATTTT,CAWMEARSTDTQYF
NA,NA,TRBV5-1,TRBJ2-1,TGCGCCAGCAGCTTGTCCCCCGGAGGGGACAATGAGCAGTTCTTC,CASSLSPGGDNEQFF
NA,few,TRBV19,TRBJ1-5,TGTGCCAGTGAATCAGGGCAGTGGGGTAATCAGCCCCAGCATTTT,CASESGQWGNQPQHF
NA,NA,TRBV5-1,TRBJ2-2,TGCGCCAACCCACCCGGGACACCGCACCGACCACCCCTACCAACCGGGGAGCTGTTTTTT,CANPPGTPHRPPLPTGELFF
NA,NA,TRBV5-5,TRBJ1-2,TGTGCCAGCAGCTTGGAGGGGTGGGGTGGCTACACCTTC,CASSLEGWGGYTF
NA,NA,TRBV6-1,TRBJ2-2,TGTGCCAGCAGTGAAACAGGGACCGGGGAGCTGTTTTTT,CASSETGTGELFF
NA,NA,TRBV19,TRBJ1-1,TGTGCCAGTAGTATAGATCACGGCGGGGTTGGGACTGAAGCTTTCTTT,CASSIDHGGVGTEAFF
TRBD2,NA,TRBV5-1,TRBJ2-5,TGCGCCAGCAGCTTGGTTGGTAGCGGGGGGGAGACCCAGTACTTC,CASSLVGSGGETQYF
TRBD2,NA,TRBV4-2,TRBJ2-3,TGTGCCAGCAGCCCGCGACGACTAGCGGACACAGATACGCAGTATTTT,CASSPRRLADTDTQYF
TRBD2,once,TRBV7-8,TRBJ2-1,TGTGCCAGCAGCACCCGGACTAGCGGTTCCTACAATGAGCAGTTCTTC,CASSTRTSGSYNEQFF
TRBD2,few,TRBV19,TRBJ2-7,TGTGCCAGTAGTATAGAACTAGCGGGAGGGTACGAGCAGTACTTC,CASSIELAGGYEQYF
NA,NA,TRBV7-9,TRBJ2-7,TGTGCCAGCAGTCGTTTCGGTGGAGACGAGCAGTACTTC,CASSRFGGDEQYF
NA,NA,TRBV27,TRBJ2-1,TGTGCCAGCAGTCTCCCCCTCGCGCCGGAGCAGTTCTTC,CASSLPLAPEQFF
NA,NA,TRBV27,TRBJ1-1,TGTGCCAGCAGTCCACGGGGGAACACTGAAGCTTTCTTT,CASSPRGNTEAFF
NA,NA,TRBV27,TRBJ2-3,TGTGCCAGCAGTTATATCAGGGCCGTCCGAGATACGCAGTATTTT,CASSYIRAVRDTQYF
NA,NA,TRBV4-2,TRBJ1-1,TGTGCCAGCAGCCACTCAGGGGACACTGAAGCTTTCTTT,CASSHSGDTEAFF
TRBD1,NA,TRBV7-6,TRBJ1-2,TGTGCCAGCAGCAGGGACAGGGGGCACTACACCTTC,CASSRDRGHYTF
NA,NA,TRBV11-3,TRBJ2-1,TGTGCCAGCAGCCACCCTCAGGGTTATAGTGAGCAGTTCTTC,CASSHPQGYSEQFF
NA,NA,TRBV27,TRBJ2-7,TGTGCCAGCAATCCGGACACGTCCTACGAGCAGTACTTC,CASNPDTSYEQYF
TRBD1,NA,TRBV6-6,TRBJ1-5,TGTGCCAGCAGTTATTGGACAGGGGCCCTCAATCAGTCCCAGCATTTT,CASSYWTGALNQSQHF
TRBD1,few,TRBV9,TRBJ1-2,TGTGCCAGCAGGCATACAGGGGGCTATGGCTACACCTTC,CASRHTGGYGYTF
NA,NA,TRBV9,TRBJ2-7,TGTGCCAGCAGCTTCGGGACTGGATCCTACGAGCAGTACTTC,CASSFGTGSYEQYF
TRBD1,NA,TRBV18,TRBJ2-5,TGTGCCAGCTCACCAACCGGGACAGCCCAAGAGACCCAGTACTTC,CASSPTGTAQETQYF
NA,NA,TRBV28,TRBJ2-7,TGTGCCAGCAGGACCTGGGGCAGAATCTCCTACGAGCAGTACTTC,CASRTWGRISYEQYF
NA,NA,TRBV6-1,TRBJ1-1,TGTGCCAGCAGTCCCCTCGGGGACACTGAAGCTTTCTTT,CASSPLGDTEAFF
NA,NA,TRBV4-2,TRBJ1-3,TGTGCCAGCAGCCAAGATGGAACGGGGGGAAACACCATATATTTT,CASSQDGTGGNTIYF
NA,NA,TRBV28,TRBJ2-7,TGTGCCAGCAGGACCTGGGGCAGAATCTCCTACGAGCAGTACTTC,CASRTWGRISYEQYF
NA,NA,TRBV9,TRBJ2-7,TGTGCCAGCACCGACAGGAGACGCTACGAGCAGTACTTC,CASTDRRRYEQYF
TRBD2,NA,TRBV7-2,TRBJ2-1,TGTGCCAGCAGCCCGGGACTAGCGGGAGGGGCGTTCTTC,CASSPGLAGGAFF